These 5 T cell receptor beta chains came from one sample sequenced in a study of CXCR3-negative and CXCR3-positive naive CD8 T cells. Study-wide results and caveats: TRB CDR3s were more hydrophobic in CXCR3-positive than in CXCR3-negative naive cells.

Carrying UMI labels, the TRB cDNA libraries were prepared through 5' RACE. TCRdb re-called the 5' RACE reads; one entry per CDR3 protein, DNA not given. The ten most abundant clones cover around 1.8% of a sample with under 7,500 distinct CDR3 sequences. Their specific antigens are unknown. The sample taken for sequencing was naive CXCR3+ CD8+ T cells from blood. The subset denotes: CD45RO-CCR7+CD27+CD95- naive CD8+ T cells expressing CXCR3 (TNR3+). Every receptor here comes from a human donor in good health. Some clones in this sample may be carry-over from other donors' samples.

This clonotype shows up as medium-sized by frequency. The chain recombines TRBV21-1 with TRBJ1-6. TRBV21-1 is flagged as a pseudogene. CDR3 length: 17 amino acids. This CDR3 is CASSKALSGDSHSPLHF.

The chain combines TRBV4-1 with TRBJ2-5. The V gene's germline CDR1 is MGHRA and CDR2 YSYEKL. The CDR3 is 15 residues long. The CDR3: CASSQEGERWETQYF.

The genes are TRBV4-1 and TRBJ1-1. The CDR3 covers 14 residues. Germline V CDR1 and CDR2: MGHRA, YSYEKL. CDR3 amino acids: CASSPPDRSTEAFF.

CDR3 loop: CASSDYRVNYGYTF. This rearrangement joins TRBV2 to TRBJ1-2. The length of the CDR3 is 14 residues. In germline, CDR1 is SNHLY, CDR2 FYNNEI.

The chain employs TRBV6-2 or TRBV6-3 and TRBJ2-1; TCRdb lists TRBD2, though no DNA is available to test this call. The CDR3 runs to 18 residues. The germline CDR1 and CDR2 sequences are MNHEY and SVGEGT. The CDR3 protein is CASSYSTAPSASYNEQFF.